This T cell receptor beta chain is drawn from a study of beta chain features in type 1 diabetes. Findings of the study overall: The study found moderately but significantly shorter TCRB CDR3s in all four CD4+ subsets of Type 1 diabetes patients.

The isolated RNA, all of it, was reverse transcribed, so expressed TCRB transcripts were what got sequenced. The data were produced by immunoSEQ multiplex PCR, yet TCRdb's version contains in-frame clones alone and is incomplete. The data show 310,000 or so clones, 15% seen once. This CDR3 comprises 16 residues. Germline-derived CDR1 and CDR2 are SGHNT and YYREEE (reference sequence). With regard to this clone: Its antigen is still unknown. One end of the junction is discordant with germline, which a read error may explain.

The sequence was obtained from a man aged 18 to 30 with type 1 diabetes. The genes are TRBV5-4 and TRBJ2-7; 11 bases are a match to TRBD2. The sequencing input was naive CD4+ T cells from blood. The CDR3: CASSLETSGTSFEQYF. Written as DNA, the CDR3 is TGTGCCAGCAGCTTGGAGACTAGCGGGACGTCCTTCGAGCAGTACTTC.